This TCR beta chain originates from a study of blood T cells in healthy people across ages. Whole-study findings and limits: There was a strong correlation between TCR beta diversity and naive T cell percentage. Older age went with lower TCR beta diversity per million T cells, in a roughly linear way.

The CDR3 loop spans 18 amino acids. The germline CDR1 and CDR2 sequences are LGHNA and YNFKEQ. Trimming cost V 0 bases and J 0 bases; bases outside gene matches: 10. With respect to this clonotype: Its antigen is as yet unknown.

Through a sample-barcoded 5' primer and a J-beta primer mix, a second PCR was run for roughly 6 to 11 cycles. Using its own MiXCR run on the 5' RACE reads, TCRdb lists one record per CDR3 protein. In the table there are around 1,800,000 distinct CDR3 sequences, approximately 39% of which are singletons. V usage is TRBV4-2 and J usage is TRBJ1-2; 7 nucleotides agree with TRBD1. The clonotype comes from a human donor in good health. The sample comprised blood. CDR3 region: CASSQDSGGSGTNYGYTF. CDR3 DNA: TGTGCCAGCAGCCAAGATTCAGGGGGTTCGGGGACTAACTATGGCTACACCTTC.